A selection of T cell receptor beta chains follows, all from one sample in a study of cytomegalovirus exposure and HLA in healthy donors. Some clones are missing from TCRdb's copy, which holds only in-frame ones; the method was immunoSEQ multiplex PCR. The table lists a few hundred thousand clones, around 80% of them singletons. Sequenced input: PBMCs. These receptors were taken from an older woman in good health and CMV-seropositive. CDR3s include the opening cysteine and the closing phenylalanine or tryptophan.

CDR3	V
CASIVSDSQGETQYF	TRBV2
CASSGAGAETQYF	TRBV2
CATSRVGSTDTQYF	TRBV15
CASSSLNSNQPQHF	TRBV27
CASSLPGGDEKLFF	TRBV5-1
CASGLVGDRGLVENEQFF	TRBV12-5
CASSLGPSGSIREQYF	TRBV5-4
CASSLDGQGLSTEAFF	TRBV5-1
CASSRSRGSYEQYF	TRBV11-2
CASSQVGEGGLYEQYF	TRBV4-1
CASSFFEDTQYF	TRBV11-2
CASSLAGDSTEAFF	TRBV5-1
CASSGPPTLAGRYEQYF	TRBV28
CATSKGGTRGYF	TRBV10-3
CASSFGPGGAEAFF	TRBV5-6
CATSTGSNTEAFF	TRBV19
CASTGGRLVGQYF	TRBV28
CASSEASGSSYEQYF	TRBV6-1
CASSQGGDEQYF	TRBV4-1